Described below is a single TCR beta chain sequence and its context. The antigen remains undetermined. With V trimmed by 6 bases and J by 12 bases, 7 bases remained unmatched. Looked up from germline, CDR1 is MNHEY and CDR2 is SMNVEV (reference sequence). The CDR3 runs to 11 residues. Unique molecular identifiers were incorporated when the TCRbeta library was constructed. One entry per CDR3 protein, called by TCRdb with MiXCR from the PCR reads. The repertoire has roughly 120,000 distinct CDR3 sequences, about 9.4% of them found once; the top ten carry under 40%. The data originate from a study of T-cell reconstitution after alpha-beta-depleted transplantation in children. The study's findings and limits: Elevated TCRbeta diversity at day 60 was traced, in some patients, to surviving recipient T cells and thymic progenitors. Reportedly, only several hundred clones from non-depleted graft cells drove alpha-beta T-cell counts at about two months. At the one-year point after transplant, T-cell counts and TCRbeta diversity were found to come mostly from T cells that had been newly produced.

This chain links TRBV27 with TRBJ1-1; 7 nucleotides match TRBD1. The specimen was PBMCs, collected before TCRalphabeta/CD19-depleted stem cell transplant. The receptor's source is a boy under 10 years old with acute lymphoblastic leukemia, due to receive a stem cell transplant. DNA of the CDR3: TGTGCCAGCAGCCTAGACAGGGAAACTTTCTTT. Its translation is CASSLDRETFF.